Below, 14 T cell receptor beta chains from the same sample are listed, as sequenced in a study of monozygotic twins with inflammatory bowel disease. No DNA is given; TCRdb re-called the 5' RACE reads and lists each CDR3 protein once. This repertoire comprises around 380,000 distinct CDR3 sequences; its ten largest clones make up under 3%. Sequencing was done on a sample of blood. The receptors stem from a human donor with ulcerative colitis or Crohn's disease, or a healthy co-twin of an affected twin (not recorded which).

The chain combines TRBV5-5 with TRBJ1-4. Germline V gene data show CDR1 as SGHKS and CDR2 as YYEKEE (reference sequence). The CDR3 loop spans 14 amino acids. The CDR3 is CASSLGKGGEKLFF.

The chain carries TRBV7-2 and TRBJ2-2; TCRdb's D call, TRBD2, is unchecked because there is no DNA. The CDR3 is made up of 15 amino acids. Germline V CDR1 and CDR2: SGHTA, FQGNSA. This chain's CDR3 is CASSRLAGAAGELFF. The full variable domain, rest sourced from reference TRBV7-2 and TRBJ2-2, is GAGVSQSPSNKVTEKGKDVELRCDPISGHTALYWYRQSLGQGLEFLIYFQGNSAPDKSGLPSDRFSAERTGGSVSTLTIQRTQQEDSAVYLCASSRLAGAAGELFFGEGSRLTVL.

J is TRBJ1-1 and V is TRBV20-1. In germline, CDR1 is DFQATT, CDR2 SNEGSKA (reference sequence). This CDR3 is 13 amino acids long. This CDR3 reads CSARDNLNTEAFF.

This chain connects TRBV11-2 to TRBJ2-2; TCRdb selects TRBD2, and the lack of DNA leaves this call unchecked. This CDR3 contains 15 residues. CDR1 and CDR2 (germline): SGHAT, FQNNGV. CDR3 amino acids: CASSQRTSGTGELFF.

The V call is TRBV7-3, the J call TRBJ2-3; absent DNA, TCRdb's TRBD1 call cannot be checked. Germline V CDR1 and CDR2: SGHTA, FQGTGA. The CDR3 is made up of 15 amino acids. The CDR3 protein is CASSVLGDKTDTQYF.

The chain has TRBV5-1 and TRBJ2-7; TCRdb returns TRBD1, unconfirmable since there is no DNA. The germline V gene has CDR1 SGHRS and CDR2 YFSETQ. The CDR3 runs 15 residues. CDR3 loop: CASSLTGQGAHEQYF.

J is TRBJ1-1 and V is TRBV20-1; the TRBD1 assignment by TCRdb is unverifiable without DNA. CDR1 DFQATT and CDR2 SNEGSKA come from the germline V gene (reference sequence). The CDR3 contains 15 residues. The CDR3 here is CSALRGALGNTEAFF.

The rearrangement uses TRBV19 and TRBJ2-7; TCRdb selects TRBD2, and the lack of DNA leaves this call unchecked. In germline, CDR1 is LNHDA, CDR2 SQIVND (reference sequence). The CDR3 totals 17 residues. CDR3 in amino acids: CASSSGRSSGKIYEQYF. Using reference TRBV19 and TRBJ2-7 for the parts outside the CDR3, the full variable domain is DGGITQSPKYLFRKEGQNVTLSCEQNLNHDAMYWYRQDPGQGLRLIYYSQIVNDFQKGDIAEGYSVSREKKESFPLTVTSAQKNPTAFYLCASSSGRSSGKIYEQYFGPGTRLTVT.

The chain couples TRBV12-3 or TRBV12-4 to TRBJ1-1; TCRdb's D call of TRBD1 is untestable without DNA. The CDR3 extends over 14 amino acids. The CDR3 sequence is CASSPGVLGTEAFF.

The rearrangement uses TRBV20-1 and TRBJ2-2; TCRdb's assignment of TRBD1 cannot be checked, as there is no DNA. Germline V CDR1 and CDR2: DFQATT, SNEGSKA (reference sequence). The CDR3 totals 15 residues. The CDR3 here is CSALFGGSYTGELFF.

V and J are TRBV20-1 and TRBJ1-1. The CDR3 is 15 residues long. In germline, CDR1 is DFQATT, CDR2 SNEGSKA (reference sequence). The CDR3 here is CSAQPPRIWNTEAFF.

The chain uses TRBV7-2 and TRBJ2-3; TCRdb calls TRBD2, which cannot be checked without DNA. The CDR3 has 12 residues. CDR1 SGHTA and CDR2 FQGNSA come from the germline V gene. This chain's CDR3 is CASSLGLALQYF.

V usage is TRBV24-1 and J usage is TRBJ2-1. This CDR3 is built from 13 residues. Germline loops: CDR1 KGHDR, CDR2 SFDVKD. CDR3 sequence: CATSGAGDNEQFF.

This chain uses TRBV19 with TRBJ1-1; TCRdb designates TRBD1, a call that cannot be tested without DNA. This CDR3 contains 14 residues. Germline assignment: CDR1 LNHDA and CDR2 SQIVND (reference sequence). The CDR3: CASSIKGHFTEAFF.